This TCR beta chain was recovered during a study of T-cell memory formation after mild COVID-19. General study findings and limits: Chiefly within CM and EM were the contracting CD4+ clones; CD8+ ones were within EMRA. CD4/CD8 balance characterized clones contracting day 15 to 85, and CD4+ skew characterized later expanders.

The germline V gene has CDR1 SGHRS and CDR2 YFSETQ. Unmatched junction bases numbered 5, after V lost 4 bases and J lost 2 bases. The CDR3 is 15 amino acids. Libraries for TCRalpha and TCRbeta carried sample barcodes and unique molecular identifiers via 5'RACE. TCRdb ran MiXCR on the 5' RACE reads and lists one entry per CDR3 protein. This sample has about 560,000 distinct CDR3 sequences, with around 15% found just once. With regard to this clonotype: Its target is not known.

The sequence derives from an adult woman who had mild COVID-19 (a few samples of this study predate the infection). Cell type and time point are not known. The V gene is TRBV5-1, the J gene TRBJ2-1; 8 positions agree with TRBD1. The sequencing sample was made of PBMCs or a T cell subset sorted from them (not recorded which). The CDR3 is CASSALTGAYNEQFF. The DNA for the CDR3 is TGCGCCAGCAGCGCCCTGACAGGGGCCTACAATGAGCAGTTCTTC. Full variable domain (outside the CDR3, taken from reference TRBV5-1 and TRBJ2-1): KAGVTQTPRYLIKTRGQQVTLSCSPISGHRSVSWYQQTPGQGLQFLFEYFSETQRNKGNFPGRFSGRQFSNSRSEMNVSTLELGDSALYLCASSALTGAYNEQFFGPGTRLTVL.